This T cell receptor beta chain stems from a study of identical twins (dated by TCRdb to about 2016). The study in broad terms: To test whether fetal clonotypes persist, this study deep-sequenced TCR alpha and beta repertoires from monozygotic twins, from unrelated adults of various ages, and from cord blood. Replicate twin experiments were performed at different times using different library preparation protocols to rule out contamination.

All donors were healthy Caucasians. Three pairs of female monozygotic twins, all aged roughly 18 to 30 years, made up the twin cohort. Positive isolation kits from Invitrogen were used to isolate the CD4+ and CD8+ T cell populations. Libraries were built with 5' RACE. The sample was run on an Illumina HiSeq 2000. A universal primer binding site was added through template switching, and the final cDNA carried a unique molecular identifier so that TCR cDNA molecules could be counted accurately. Specific primers in the conserved constant-segment region were used to synthesize first-strand cDNA for the TCR alpha and beta chains. To control for contamination, every cDNA library was double barcoded, receiving both a SMART-Mk sample barcode and Illumina barcodes. TruSeq adapter sequences and Illumina sample barcodes were added in two successive PCR steps. The TCR alpha and beta cDNA libraries were sequenced on the Illumina HiSeq platform using custom primers. Concerning the study's data processing: Unique molecular identifiers were extracted from raw reads with MiGEC, and CDR3 positions were determined with MiXCR. For each individual, recombination models were inferred using an EM algorithm with the repgenHMM and IGoR tools. The tcR package in R was used for shared clonotype analysis, with sharing normalized by the product of cloneset sizes. To study raw recombination free of thymic and clonal selection effects, out-of-frame nonproductive sequences were analyzed. Using fastp at Q25 and MiXCR, TCRdb reprocessed the public reads and kept productive beta chains. Rows matching on CDR3 protein sequence are summarized as one entry with the most common DNA and genes. It is TCRdb's table, rather than the study itself, that gives the V and J calls and clone size. Within this sample are some 460,000 distinct CDR3 sequences, with approximately 15% of them counted one time only. The ten largest clonotypes hold more than 0.5% of the sample.

The V end loses 0 bases and the J end loses 4 bases, and a stretch of 11 bases separates them. Taken from the germline V gene, the CDR1 and CDR2 loops are SGHRS and YFSETQ. The CDR3 holds 14 amino acids from the cysteine to the phenylalanine. Here the CDR3 DNA is all that survives: 42 bases in frame from base 1. Turning to this clonotype: Its specific antigen is unknown. No base qualities exist here, and no much larger clone lies one base off it.

Summary of the overall study and its limitations: Fewer insertions were carried by abundant cord blood beta clonotypes, a similar but weaker trend appeared in young adult naive repertoires, and no such trend appeared in memory repertoires. Zero-insertion analyses could be partly confounded by invariant T cells such as MAIT and iNKT, although diverse VJ usage argued against such confounding for most clonotypes. In monozygotic twins, recombination models systematically underestimated out-of-frame TCR alpha sharing, but the models matched the sharing seen between unrelated individuals. Compared with coincidental sharing between unrelated individuals, out-of-frame TCR alpha sequences shared between twins showed an excess of sequences with low generation probability. Excess twin sharing in beta out-of-frame sequences was weaker because fewer shared sequences lowered the signal-to-noise ratio. Conclusions relied on cross-sectional statistical analysis, since the same donors could not be followed over many years.

The sample was also linked to a second study, of yellow fever vaccine responses in identical twins. The second study, in turn, reports: According to the authors, the vaccine-induced T cell response in identical twins seemed to be partly convergent and partly specific to each individual. The study precisely tracked vaccine-responding T cell clones in identical twins.

The chain is encoded by TRBV5-1 joined to TRBJ2-7, with a weak D call of TRBD2 (6 bases match). This sequence originates from a young woman in good health. The sequenced material came from CD4+ T cells sorted from blood. The CDR3 region has the sequence CASSLAGGKYEQYF. The DNA is TGCGCCAGCAGCTTGGCCGGGGGAAAGTACGAGCAGTACTTC.